This T cell receptor (beta chain) was obtained from a study of Graves' ophthalmopathy and Graves' hyperthyroidism. Study findings and constraints: Between ophthalmopathy and stable hyperthyroidism, a 13-signature model drew a separation with roughly 85% sensitivity and approximately 77% specificity. In blood appeared most of the expanded thyroid clonotypes whose frequency exceeded 0.001.

From RNA, the CDR3 regions of TCR beta chains were amplified and sequenced. The first round was an RT-PCR with HTBI primers, and the second round was a multiplex PCR. MiXCR, run by TCRdb on the multiplex PCR reads, gives a single entry per CDR3 protein. The sample has about 590,000 distinct CDR3 sequences, 39% seen once. Participants with hyperthyroidism, aged 18 to 65, were newly diagnosed with under 2 months' duration. For this clonotype: Its antigen is as yet unknown. A read error may explain this, as a much larger clone is one base away.

Sequences were obtained from peripheral blood or thyroid tissue (not recorded which). The sequence derives from an adult man with Graves' hyperthyroidism.

In DNA, the CDR3 is TGTGCCGGCAGCGGGCAGGGGGCGGGTATAGAGACCCAGTACTTC. Translating it yields CAGSGQGAGIETQYF. This rearrangement joins TRBV5-4 to TRBJ2-5; TRBD1 agrees at 8 bases. Germline V CDR1 and CDR2: SGHNT, YYREEE (reference sequence). This CDR3 has 15 amino acids.